One sample yielded the 6 T cell receptor beta chains listed below, sequenced in a study of identical twins. TCRdb reprocessed the 5' RACE reads with MiXCR, giving one entry per CDR3 protein. Here the sample spans 700,000 or so distinct CDR3 sequences, around 8.6% being singletons. This same sample was also part of a study on yellow fever vaccine responses in identical twins.

The specimen sequenced was PBMCs. The receptors shown here come from a woman younger than 30 in good health.

V is TRBV28 and J is TRBJ1-6; D is unresolved. Germline CDR1 MDHEN, CDR2 SYDVKM. V dropped 9 bases and J dropped 6 bases, with 9 bases sitting between them. The CDR3 consists of 12 residues. The DNA for the CDR3 is TGTGCCAGTTACGGACTTAATTCACCCCTCCACTTT. Residues: CASYGLNSPLHF.

This clonotype was recorded at least ten times. The rearrangement joins TRBV6-2 or TRBV6-3 to TRBJ1-2; possibly TRBD1 for D (5 bases). The V end lost 10 bases, the J end lost 7 bases, and 16 bases lay between the germline ends. This CDR3 is 12 amino acids long. Germline V lookup: CDR1 MNHEY, CDR2 SVGEGT. The chain's CDR3 is CAISGTFLGYTF. The CDR3 bases are TGTGCCATCTCCGGGACGTTTCTTGGCTACACCTTC.

The chain employs TRBV13 and TRBJ2-7; D is perhaps TRBD2 (6 bases). The CDR3 runs 16 residues. Between the trimmed V and J ends, which lost 0 bases and 0 bases, there was a span of 12 bases. The germline V gene has CDR1 PRHDT and CDR2 FYEKMQ (reference sequence). CDR3 region: CASSLGRAGPSYEQYF. Written as DNA, the CDR3 is TGTGCCAGCAGCTTAGGGCGAGCGGGCCCCTCCTACGAGCAGTACTTC.

V is TRBV6-1 and J is TRBJ2-2, with no clear D. V gave up 6 bases and J gave up 4 bases, with 15 bases separating them. This CDR3 region has 15 residues. Germline V gene lookup returns CDR1 MNHNS and CDR2 SASEGT. The CDR3 DNA reads TGTGCCAGCAGATGGAACCAGATACCCACCGGGGAGCTGTTTTTT. Amino acids: CASRWNQIPTGELFF.

V gene TRBV18 combines with J gene TRBJ2-3; possibly TRBD1 or TRBD2 for D (5 bases each). Germline V gene sequence: CDR1 KGHSH, CDR2 LQKENI. This CDR3 has 14 amino acids. V lost 2 bases and J 4 bases, leaving 10 bases between the germline ends. CDR3 sequence: CASSPGTPSDTQYF. In DNA form, the CDR3 reads TGTGCCAGCTCACCAGGGACCCCATCAGATACGCAGTATTTT.

V and J are TRBV11-2 and TRBJ2-1; TRBD2 matches at 10 bases. Germline V gene data show CDR1 as SGHAT and CDR2 as FQNNGV. The junction had 7 bases not matched to a gene; V was cut back by 0 bases and J by 8 bases. This CDR3 is built from 16 residues. CDR3 nucleotide sequence: TGTGCCAGCAGCTTAGAGGCCAGCGGGGGGGCCTATGAGCAGTTCTTC. Translated, it gives CASSLEASGGAYEQFF.